This TCR beta chain stems from a study of CD8 T cells in ankylosing spondylitis. TCRdb used MiXCR to reprocess the 5' RACE reads, holding one entry per CDR3 protein. The data contain 250,000 or so distinct CDR3 sequences, roughly a quarter of them singletons. V shed 5 bases and J 1 base; nucleotides not matched to a gene: 14. CDR1 and CDR2 from the germline V gene are SNHLY and FYNNEI. The CDR3 has 18 amino acids. Material: blood, either unsorted or a sorted T cell fraction (not recorded which). The J gene is TRBJ2-3, the V gene TRBV2, with 8 bases aligning to TRBD1. The clonotype was recovered from a male donor with ankylosing spondylitis or in good health (not recorded which). CDR3 amino acids: CASSFPSGRGRGTDTQYF. In DNA form, the CDR3 reads TGTGCCAGCAGTTTTCCCTCTGGCAGGGGGCGCGGCACAGATACGCAGTATTTT.